This T cell receptor (beta chain) was captured in a study of tumor T cells in aggressive B-cell lymphoma. Assay: immunoSEQ multiplex PCR; the TCRdb copy retains only in-frame clones and omits some. The sample yields approximately 11,000 clones, over 75% seen once. The germline V gene has CDR1 SNHLY and CDR2 FYNNEI. The V segment lost 8 bases and the J segment 11 bases; nucleotides outside the gene matches: 10. CDR3 length: 12 amino acids. Sequences were obtained from tumor tissue. This sequence joins TRBV2 and TRBJ1-2; 8 bases line up with TRBD1. The clonotype was recovered from an adult with diffuse large B cell lymphoma. The CDR3 nucleotides are TGTGCCAGCTCCGATTACAGGGGGACGTACACCTTC. Amino acid sequence: CASSDYRGTYTF. The whole variable domain, filled in from reference TRBV2 and TRBJ1-2, reads EPEVTQTPSHQVTQMGQEVILRCVPISNHLYFYWYRQILGQKVEFLVSFYNNEISEKSEIFDDQFSVERPDGSNFTLKIRSTKLEDSAMYFCASSDYRGTYTFGSGTRLTVV.